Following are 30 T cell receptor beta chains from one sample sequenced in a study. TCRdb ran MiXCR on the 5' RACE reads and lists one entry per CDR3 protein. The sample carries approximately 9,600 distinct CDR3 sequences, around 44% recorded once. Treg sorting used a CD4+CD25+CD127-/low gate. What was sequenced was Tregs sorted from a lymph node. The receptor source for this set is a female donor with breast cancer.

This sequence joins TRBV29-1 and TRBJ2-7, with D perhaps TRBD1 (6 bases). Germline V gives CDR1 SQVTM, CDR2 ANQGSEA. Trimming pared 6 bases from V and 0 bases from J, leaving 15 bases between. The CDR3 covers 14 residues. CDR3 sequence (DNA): TGCAGCGTGGTGGGGGCCAGGAGCTCCTACGAGCAGTACTTC. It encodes CSVVGARSSYEQYF.

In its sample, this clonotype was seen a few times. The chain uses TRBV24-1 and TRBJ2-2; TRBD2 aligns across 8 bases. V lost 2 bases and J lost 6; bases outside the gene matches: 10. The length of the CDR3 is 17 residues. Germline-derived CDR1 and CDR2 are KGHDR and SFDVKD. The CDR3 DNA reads TGTGCCACCAGTGATTCGCAAGCGGGAGTCGTAGCCGGGGAGCTGTTTTTT. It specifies CATSDSQAGVVAGELFF.

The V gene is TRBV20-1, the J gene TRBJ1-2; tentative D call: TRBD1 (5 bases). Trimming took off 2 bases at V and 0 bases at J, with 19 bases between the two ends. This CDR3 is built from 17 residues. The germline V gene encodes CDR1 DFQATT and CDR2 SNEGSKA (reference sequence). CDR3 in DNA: TGCAGTGCTAGATCCATCTGGGGCGGTGGAGCTAACTATGGCTACACCTTC. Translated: CSARSIWGGGANYGYTF.

The CDR3 nucleotides are TGTGCCAGCAGTTATTCCAGGGGCAAGACCCTGAACACTGAAGCTTTCTTT. Protein sequence: CASSYSRGKTLNTEAFF. The chain carries TRBV27 and TRBJ1-1; the D gene is possibly TRBD1 (6 bases). Trimming took off 4 bases at V and 0 bases at J, with 18 bases between the two ends. The germline gives CDR1 MNHEY, CDR2 SMNVEV (reference sequence). The CDR3 totals 17 residues.

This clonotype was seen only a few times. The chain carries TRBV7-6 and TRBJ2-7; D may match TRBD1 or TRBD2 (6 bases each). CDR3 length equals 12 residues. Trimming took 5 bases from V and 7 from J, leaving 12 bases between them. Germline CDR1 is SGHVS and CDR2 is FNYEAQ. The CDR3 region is CASSTQGREQYF. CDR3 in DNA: TGTGCCAGCAGCACTCAGGGGAGGGAGCAGTACTTC. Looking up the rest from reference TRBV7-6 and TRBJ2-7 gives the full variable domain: GAGVSQSPRYKVTKRGQDVALRCDPISGHVSLYWYRQALGQGPEFLTYFNYEAQQDKSGLPNDRFSAERPEGSISTLTIQRTEQRDSAMYRCASSTQGREQYFGPGTRLTVT.

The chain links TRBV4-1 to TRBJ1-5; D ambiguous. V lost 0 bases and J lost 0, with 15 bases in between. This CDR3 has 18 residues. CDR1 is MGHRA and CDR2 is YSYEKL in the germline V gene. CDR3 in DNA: TGCGCCAGCAGCCAAGACCGTGGAGACACTACTAGCAATCAGCCCCAGCATTTT. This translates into CASSQDRGDTTSNQPQHF.

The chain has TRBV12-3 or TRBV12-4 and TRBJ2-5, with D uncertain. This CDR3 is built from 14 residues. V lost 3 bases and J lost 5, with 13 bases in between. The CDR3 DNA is TGTGCCAGCAGTTTCACAATTGGTGAGGAGACCCAGTACTTC. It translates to CASSFTIGEETQYF.

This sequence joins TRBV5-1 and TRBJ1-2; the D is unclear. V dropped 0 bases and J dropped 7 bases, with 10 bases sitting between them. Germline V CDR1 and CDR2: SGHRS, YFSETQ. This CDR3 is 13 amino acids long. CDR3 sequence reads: CASSLGSIGGYTF. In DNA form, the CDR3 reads TGCGCCAGCAGCTTGGGGTCGATCGGTGGCTACACCTTC.

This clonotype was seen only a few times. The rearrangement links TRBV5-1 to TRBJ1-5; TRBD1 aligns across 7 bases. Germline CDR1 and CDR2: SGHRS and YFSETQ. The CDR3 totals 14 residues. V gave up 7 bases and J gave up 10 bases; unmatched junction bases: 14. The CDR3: CASSGTDREDPQHF. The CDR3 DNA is TGCGCCAGCTCGGGGACAGACAGGGAGGATCCCCAGCATTTT.

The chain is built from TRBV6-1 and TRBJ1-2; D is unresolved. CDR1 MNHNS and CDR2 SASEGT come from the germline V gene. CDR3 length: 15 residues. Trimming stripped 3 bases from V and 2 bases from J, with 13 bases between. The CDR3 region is CASSDWGLQNYGYTF. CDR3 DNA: TGTGCCAGCAGTGATTGGGGTCTTCAGAACTATGGCTACACCTTC.

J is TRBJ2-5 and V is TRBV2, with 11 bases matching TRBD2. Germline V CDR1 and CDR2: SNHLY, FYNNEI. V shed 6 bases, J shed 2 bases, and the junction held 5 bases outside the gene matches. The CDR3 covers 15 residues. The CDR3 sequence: CASRPGTSGQETQYF. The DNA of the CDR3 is TGTGCCAGCAGACCAGGGACTAGCGGACAAGAGACCCAGTACTTC.

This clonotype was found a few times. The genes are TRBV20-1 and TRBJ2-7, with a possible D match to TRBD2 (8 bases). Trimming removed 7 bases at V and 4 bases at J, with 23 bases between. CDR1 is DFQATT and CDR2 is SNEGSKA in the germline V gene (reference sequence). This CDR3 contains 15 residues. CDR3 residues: CSVRGHGTSVYEQYF. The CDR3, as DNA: TGCAGTGTAAGGGGGCACGGGACTAGTGTTTACGAGCAGTACTTC.

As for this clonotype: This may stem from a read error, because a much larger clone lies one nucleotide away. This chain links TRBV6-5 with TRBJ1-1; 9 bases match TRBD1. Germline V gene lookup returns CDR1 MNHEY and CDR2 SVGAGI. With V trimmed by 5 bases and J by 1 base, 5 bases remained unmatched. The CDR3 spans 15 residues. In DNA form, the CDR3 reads TGTGCCAGCAGTCAAGGGACAGGGACGAACACTGAAGCTTTCTTT. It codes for CASSQGTGTNTEAFF.

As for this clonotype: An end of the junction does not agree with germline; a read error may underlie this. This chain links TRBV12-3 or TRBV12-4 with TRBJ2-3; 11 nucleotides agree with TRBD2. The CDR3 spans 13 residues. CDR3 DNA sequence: TGTGCCAGTAGTTCTAGCGGGAGGGATACGCAGTATTTT. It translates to CASSSSGRDTQYF.

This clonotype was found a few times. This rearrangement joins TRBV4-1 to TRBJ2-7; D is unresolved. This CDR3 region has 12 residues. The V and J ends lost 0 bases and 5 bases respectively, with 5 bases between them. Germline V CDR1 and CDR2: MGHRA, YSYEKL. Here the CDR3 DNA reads TGCGCCAGCAGCCAAGATGGGAACGAGCAGTACTTC. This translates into CASSQDGNEQYF.

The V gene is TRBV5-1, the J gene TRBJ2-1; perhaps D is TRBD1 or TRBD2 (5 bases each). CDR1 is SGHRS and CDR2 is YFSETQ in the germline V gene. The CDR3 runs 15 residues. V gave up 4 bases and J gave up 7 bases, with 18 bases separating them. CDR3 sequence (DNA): TGCGCCAGCAGCGAGGGGTCACTAGATGGGAATGAGCAGTTCTTC. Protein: CASSEGSLDGNEQFF.

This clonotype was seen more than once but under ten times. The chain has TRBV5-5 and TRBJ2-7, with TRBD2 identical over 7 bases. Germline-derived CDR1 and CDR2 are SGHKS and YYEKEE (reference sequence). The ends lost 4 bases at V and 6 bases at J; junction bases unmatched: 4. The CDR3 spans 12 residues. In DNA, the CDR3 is TGTGCCAGCAGCCGACTAGCTCCCGAGCAGTACTTC. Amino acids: CASSRLAPEQYF.

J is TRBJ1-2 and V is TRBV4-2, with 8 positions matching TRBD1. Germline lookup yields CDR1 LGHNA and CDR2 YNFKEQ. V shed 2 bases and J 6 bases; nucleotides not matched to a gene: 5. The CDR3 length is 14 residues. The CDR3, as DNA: TGTGCCAGCAGCCAACCAGGGGGCGCCGATGGCTACACCTTC. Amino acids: CASSQPGGADGYTF.

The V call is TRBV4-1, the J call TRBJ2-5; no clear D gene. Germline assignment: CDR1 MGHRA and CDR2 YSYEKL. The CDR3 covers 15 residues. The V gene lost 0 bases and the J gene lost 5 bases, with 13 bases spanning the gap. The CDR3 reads CASSQDPQEWETQYF. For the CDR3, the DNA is TGCGCCAGCAGCCAAGATCCCCAGGAGTGGGAGACCCAGTACTTC.

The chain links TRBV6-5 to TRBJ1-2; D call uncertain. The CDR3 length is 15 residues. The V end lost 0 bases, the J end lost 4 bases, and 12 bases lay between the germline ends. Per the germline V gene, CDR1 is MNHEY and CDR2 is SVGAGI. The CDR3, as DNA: TGTGCCAGCAGTTACTCGGTCAGTGCCCGCTATGGCTACACCTTC. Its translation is CASSYSVSARYGYTF.

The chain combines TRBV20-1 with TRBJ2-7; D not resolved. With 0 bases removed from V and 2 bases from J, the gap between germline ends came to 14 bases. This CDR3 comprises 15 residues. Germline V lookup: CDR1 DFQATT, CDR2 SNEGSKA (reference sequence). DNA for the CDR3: TGCAGTGCTAGAGATCCAGCCACCGGACCCTACGAGCAGTACTTC. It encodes CSARDPATGPYEQYF.

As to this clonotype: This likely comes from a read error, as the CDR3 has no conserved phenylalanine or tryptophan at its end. The CDR3 loop is CASSLEADQETQYS. The CDR3 bases are TGTGCCAGCAGCTTAGAGGCGGACCAAGAGACCCAGTACTCC. The chain combines TRBV7-6 with TRBJ2-5; D gene ambiguous. There are 14 residues in the CDR3. The V gene's germline CDR1 is SGHVS and CDR2 FNYEAQ. V was cut by 1 base and J by 0 bases, with 6 bases left in between.

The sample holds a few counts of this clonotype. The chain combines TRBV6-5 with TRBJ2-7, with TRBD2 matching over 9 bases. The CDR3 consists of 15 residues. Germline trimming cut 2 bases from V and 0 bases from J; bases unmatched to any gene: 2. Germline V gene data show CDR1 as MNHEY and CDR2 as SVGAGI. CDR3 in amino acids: CASSYHSGSSYEQYF. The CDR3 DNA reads TGTGCCAGCAGTTACCATAGCGGGAGCTCCTACGAGCAGTACTTC.

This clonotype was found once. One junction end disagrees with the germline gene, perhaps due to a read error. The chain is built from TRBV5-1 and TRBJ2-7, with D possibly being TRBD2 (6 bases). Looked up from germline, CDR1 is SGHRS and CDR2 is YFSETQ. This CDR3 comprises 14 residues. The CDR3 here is CASSLRISDYEQHF. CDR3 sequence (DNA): TGCGCCAGCAGCTTGCGAATATCGGACTACGAGCAGCACTTC.

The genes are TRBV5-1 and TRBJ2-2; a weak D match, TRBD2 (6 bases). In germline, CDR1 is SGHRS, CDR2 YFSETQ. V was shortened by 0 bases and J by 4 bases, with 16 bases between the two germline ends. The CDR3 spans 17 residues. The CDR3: CASSLGLVDMSTGELFF. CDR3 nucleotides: TGCGCCAGCAGCTTGGGACTAGTGGACATGAGCACCGGGGAGCTGTTTTTT.

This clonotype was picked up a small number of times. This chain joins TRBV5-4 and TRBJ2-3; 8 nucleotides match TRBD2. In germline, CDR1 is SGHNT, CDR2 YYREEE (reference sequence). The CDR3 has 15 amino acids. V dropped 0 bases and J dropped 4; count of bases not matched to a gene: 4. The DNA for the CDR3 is TGTGCCAGCAGCTTGGGACTAGCGTCCGCAGATACGCAGTATTTT. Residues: CASSLGLASADTQYF.

For the CDR3, the DNA is TGTGCCAGCAGTGAACCCCGGACAGGCTCTGGGGCCAACGTCCTGACTTTC. Translation: CASSEPRTGSGANVLTF. The V gene is TRBV6-1, the J gene TRBJ2-6, with 7 bases matching TRBD1. Germline V lookup: CDR1 MNHNS, CDR2 SASEGT. The junction had 4 bases not matched to a gene; V was cut back by 2 bases and J by 0 bases. This CDR3 has 17 amino acids.

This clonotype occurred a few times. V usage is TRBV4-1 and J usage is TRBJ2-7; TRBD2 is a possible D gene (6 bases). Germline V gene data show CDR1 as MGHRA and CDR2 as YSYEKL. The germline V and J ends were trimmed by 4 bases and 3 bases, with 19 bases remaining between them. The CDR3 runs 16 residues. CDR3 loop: CASSPFAAGGGYEQYF. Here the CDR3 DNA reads TGCGCCAGCAGCCCGTTTGCAGCGGGTGGGGGCTACGAGCAGTACTTC.

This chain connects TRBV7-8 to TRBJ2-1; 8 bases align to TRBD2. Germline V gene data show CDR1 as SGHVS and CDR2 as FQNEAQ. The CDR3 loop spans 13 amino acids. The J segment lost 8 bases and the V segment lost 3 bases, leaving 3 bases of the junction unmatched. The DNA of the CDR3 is TGTGCCAGCAGCTTCCTGACTAGCGATGAGCAGTTCTTC. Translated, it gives CASSFLTSDEQFF.

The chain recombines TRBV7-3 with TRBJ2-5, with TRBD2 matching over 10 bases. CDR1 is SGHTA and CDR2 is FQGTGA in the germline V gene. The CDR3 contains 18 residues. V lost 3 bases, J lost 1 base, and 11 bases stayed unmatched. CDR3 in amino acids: CASSFLTLERGGQETQYF. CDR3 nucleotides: TGTGCCAGCAGCTTTCTAACCCTTGAGCGGGGGGGCCAAGAGACCCAGTACTTC.